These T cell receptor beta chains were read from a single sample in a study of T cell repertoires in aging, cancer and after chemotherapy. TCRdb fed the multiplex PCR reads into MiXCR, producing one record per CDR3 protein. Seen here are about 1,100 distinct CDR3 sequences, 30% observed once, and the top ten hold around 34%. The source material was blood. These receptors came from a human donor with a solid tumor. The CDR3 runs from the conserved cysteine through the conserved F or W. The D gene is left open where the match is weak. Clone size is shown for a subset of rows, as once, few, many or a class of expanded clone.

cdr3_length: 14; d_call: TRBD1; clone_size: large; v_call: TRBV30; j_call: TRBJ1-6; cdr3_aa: CAWKWTGGYSPLHF; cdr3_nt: TGTGCCTGGAAGTGGACAGGGGGCTATTCACCCCTCCACTTT
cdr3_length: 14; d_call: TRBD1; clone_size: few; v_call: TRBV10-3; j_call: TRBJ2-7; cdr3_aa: CAISGRQGAAEQYF; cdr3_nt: TGTGCCATCAGCGGAAGGCAGGGGGCTGCCGAGCAGTACTTC
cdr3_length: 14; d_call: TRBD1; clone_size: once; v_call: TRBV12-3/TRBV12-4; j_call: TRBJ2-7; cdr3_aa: CASRKGTGTYEQYF; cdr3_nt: TGTGCCAGCAGGAAGGGGACAGGAACCTACGAGCAGTACTTC
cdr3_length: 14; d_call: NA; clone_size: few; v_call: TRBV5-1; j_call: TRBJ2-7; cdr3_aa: CASSLGGGSYEQYF; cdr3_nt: TGCGCCAGCAGCTTGGGCGGGGGCTCTTACGAGCAGTACTTC
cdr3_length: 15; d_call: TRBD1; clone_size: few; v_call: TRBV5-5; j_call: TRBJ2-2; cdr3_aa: CASSRTGGQGGELFF; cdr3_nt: TGTGCCAGCAGCCGGACAGGCGGCCAGGGCGGGGAGCTGTTTTTT
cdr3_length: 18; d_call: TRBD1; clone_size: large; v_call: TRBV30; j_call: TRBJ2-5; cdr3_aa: CAWSGNRGLLWYQETQYF; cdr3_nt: TGTGCCTGGAGTGGCAACAGGGGTCTACTTTGGTACCAAGAGACCCAGTACTTC
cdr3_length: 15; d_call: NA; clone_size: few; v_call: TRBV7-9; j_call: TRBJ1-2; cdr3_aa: CASSPSVRGGYGYTF; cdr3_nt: TGTGCCAGCAGCCCAAGTGTGCGTGGGGGCTATGGCTACACCTTC
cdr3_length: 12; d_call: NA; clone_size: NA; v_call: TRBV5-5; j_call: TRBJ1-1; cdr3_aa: CASSWGGQGAFF; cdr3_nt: TGTGCCAGCAGCTGGGGGGGGCAGGGAGCTTTCTTT
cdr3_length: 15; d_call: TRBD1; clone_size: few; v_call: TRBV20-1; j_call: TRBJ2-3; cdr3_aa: CSASGDRDYTDTQYF; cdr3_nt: TGCAGTGCTAGTGGGGACAGGGATTATACAGATACGCAGTATTTT
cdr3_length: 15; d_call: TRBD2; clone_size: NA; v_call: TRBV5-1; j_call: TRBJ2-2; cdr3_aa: CASSSGGGDTGELFF; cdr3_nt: TGCGCCAGCAGCTCCGGGGGGGGCGACACCGGGGAGCTGTTTTTT
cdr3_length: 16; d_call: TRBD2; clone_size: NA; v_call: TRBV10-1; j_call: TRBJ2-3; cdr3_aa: CASSLGTSGGPDTQYF; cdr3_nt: TGCGCCAGCAGTCTCGGGACTAGCGGGGGCCCAGATACGCAGTATTTT
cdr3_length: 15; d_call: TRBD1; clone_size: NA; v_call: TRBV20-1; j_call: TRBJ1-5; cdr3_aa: CSAVSTGGLGQPQHF; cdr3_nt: TGCAGTGCGGTATCGACAGGGGGATTAGGTCAGCCCCAGCATTTT
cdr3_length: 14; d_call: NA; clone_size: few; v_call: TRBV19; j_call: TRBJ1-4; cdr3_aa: CASNWGHRNEKLFF; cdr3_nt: TGTGCCAGTAACTGGGGACACCGTAATGAAAAACTGTTTTTT
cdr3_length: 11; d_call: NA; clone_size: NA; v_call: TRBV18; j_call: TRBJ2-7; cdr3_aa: CASSSYYEQYF; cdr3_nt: TGTGCCAGCTCATCTTACTACGAGCAGTACTTC
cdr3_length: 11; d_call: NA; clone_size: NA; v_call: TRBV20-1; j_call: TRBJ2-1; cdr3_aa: CSVSFWPEQFF; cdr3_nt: TGCAGTGTTTCCTTTTGGCCAGAGCAGTTCTTC
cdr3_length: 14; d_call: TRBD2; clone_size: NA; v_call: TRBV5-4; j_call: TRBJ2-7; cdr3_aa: CASSEGLAAYEQYF; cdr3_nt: TGTGCCAGCAGCGAAGGACTAGCGGCCTACGAGCAGTACTTC
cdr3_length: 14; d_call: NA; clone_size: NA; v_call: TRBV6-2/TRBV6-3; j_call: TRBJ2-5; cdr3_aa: CASSEWAQGETQYF; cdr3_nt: TGCGCCAGCAGTGAGTGGGCCCAGGGGGAGACCCAGTACTTC
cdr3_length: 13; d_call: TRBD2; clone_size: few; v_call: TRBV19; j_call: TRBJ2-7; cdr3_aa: CASSTSGGNEQYF; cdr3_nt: TGTGCCAGTAGTACCAGCGGGGGGAACGAGCAGTACTTC
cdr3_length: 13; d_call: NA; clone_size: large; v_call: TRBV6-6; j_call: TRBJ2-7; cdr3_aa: CASRPRDSYEQYF; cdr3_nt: TGTGCCAGCAGGCCCCGGGACTCCTACGAGCAGTACTTC
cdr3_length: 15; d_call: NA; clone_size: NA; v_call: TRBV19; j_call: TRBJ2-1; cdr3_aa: CASSIELAKNNEQFF; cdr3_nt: TGTGCCAGTAGTATAGAACTAGCTAAGAACAATGAGCAGTTCTTC
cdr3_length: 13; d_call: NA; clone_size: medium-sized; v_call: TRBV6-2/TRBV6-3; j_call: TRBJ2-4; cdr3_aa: CASTDGSGRVQYF; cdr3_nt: TGTGCCAGCACCGACGGGTCAGGGCGCGTTCAGTACTTC
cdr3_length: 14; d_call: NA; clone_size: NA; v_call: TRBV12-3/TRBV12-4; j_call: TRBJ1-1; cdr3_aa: CASRRGAANTEAFF; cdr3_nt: TGTGCCAGCAGGCGTGGGGCAGCGAACACTGAAGCTTTCTTT
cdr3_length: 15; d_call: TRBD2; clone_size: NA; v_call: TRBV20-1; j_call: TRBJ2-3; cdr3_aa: CSARGGGRAVDTQYF; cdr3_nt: TGCAGTGCTAGGGGTGGAGGGAGGGCCGTAGATACGCAGTATTTT
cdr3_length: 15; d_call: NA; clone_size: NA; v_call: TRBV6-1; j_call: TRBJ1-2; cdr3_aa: CASSGKFKSGYGYTF; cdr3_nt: TGTGCCAGCAGTGGTAAATTTAAGTCGGGCTATGGCTACACCTTC
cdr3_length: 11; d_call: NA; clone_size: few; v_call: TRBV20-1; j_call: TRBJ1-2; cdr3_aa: CSARLGDGYTF; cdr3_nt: TGCAGTGCTAGACTCGGGGATGGCTACACCTTC
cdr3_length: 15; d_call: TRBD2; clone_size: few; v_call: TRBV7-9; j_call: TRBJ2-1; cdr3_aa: CASSFGSGSYNEQFF; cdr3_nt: TGTGCCAGCAGCTTCGGGAGCGGGAGCTACAATGAGCAGTTCTTC
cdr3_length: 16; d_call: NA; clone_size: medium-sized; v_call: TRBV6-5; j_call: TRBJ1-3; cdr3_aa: CASARGGRSSGNTIYF; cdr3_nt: TGTGCCAGCGCCCGAGGGGGGCGGAGCTCTGGAAACACCATATATTTT
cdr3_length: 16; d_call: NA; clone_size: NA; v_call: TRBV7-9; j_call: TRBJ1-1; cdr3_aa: CASSLGFQGVDTEAFF; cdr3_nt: TGTGCCAGCAGCTTAGGTTTCCAGGGCGTGGACACTGAAGCTTTCTTT
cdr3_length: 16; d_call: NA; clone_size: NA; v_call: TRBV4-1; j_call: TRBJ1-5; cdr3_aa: CASSQGQVGSNQPQHF; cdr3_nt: TGCGCCAGCAGCCAAGGACAGGTTGGATCTAATCAGCCCCAGCATTTT
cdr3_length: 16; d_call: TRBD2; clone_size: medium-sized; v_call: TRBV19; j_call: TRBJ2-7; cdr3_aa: CASTSGTSGGPYEQYF; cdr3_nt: TGTGCCAGTACCTCCGGGACTAGCGGGGGGCCCTACGAGCAGTACTTC
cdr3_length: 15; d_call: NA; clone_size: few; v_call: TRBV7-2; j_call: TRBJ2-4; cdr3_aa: CASSPQDLKQGIQYF; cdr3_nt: TGTGCCAGCAGCCCCCAGGACCTGAAACAAGGCATTCAGTACTTC
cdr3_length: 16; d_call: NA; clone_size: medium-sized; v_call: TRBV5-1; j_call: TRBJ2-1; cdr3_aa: CASSSWWRGSYNEQFF; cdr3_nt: TGCGCCAGCAGCTCATGGTGGCGTGGGTCCTACAATGAGCAGTTCTTC
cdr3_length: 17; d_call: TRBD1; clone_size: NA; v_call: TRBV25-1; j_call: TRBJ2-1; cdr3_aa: CASSERGGTGGHNEQFF; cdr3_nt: TGTGCCAGCAGTGAACGCGGGGGGACAGGGGGGCACAATGAGCAGTTCTTC
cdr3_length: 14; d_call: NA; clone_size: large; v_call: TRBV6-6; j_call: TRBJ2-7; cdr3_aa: CASSTSRRAYEQYF; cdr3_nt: TGTGCCAGCAGTACCTCTCGGAGGGCCTACGAGCAGTACTTC
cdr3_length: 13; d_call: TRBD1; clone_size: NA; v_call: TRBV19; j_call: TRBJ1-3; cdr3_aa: CASGTGSGGTIYF; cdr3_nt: TGTGCCAGTGGGACAGGGTCTGGCGGCACCATATATTTT
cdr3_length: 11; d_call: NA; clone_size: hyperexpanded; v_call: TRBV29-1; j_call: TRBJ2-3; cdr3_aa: CGGQSTDTQYF; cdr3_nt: TGCGGCGGCCAGAGCACAGATACGCAGTATTTT
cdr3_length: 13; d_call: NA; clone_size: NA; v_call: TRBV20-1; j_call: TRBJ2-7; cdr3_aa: CSARDRGPDEQYF; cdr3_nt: TGCAGTGCTAGAGATCGTGGGCCGGACGAGCAGTACTTC
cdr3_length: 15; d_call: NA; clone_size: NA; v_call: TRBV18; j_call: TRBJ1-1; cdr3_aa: CASSPSGAEGTEAFF; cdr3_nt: TGTGCCAGCTCACCCTCGGGGGCGGAGGGCACTGAAGCTTTCTTT
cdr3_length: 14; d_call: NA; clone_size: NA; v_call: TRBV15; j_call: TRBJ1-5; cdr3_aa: CATAQGIGNQPQHF; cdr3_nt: TGTGCCACCGCCCAGGGGATCGGGAATCAGCCCCAGCATTTT
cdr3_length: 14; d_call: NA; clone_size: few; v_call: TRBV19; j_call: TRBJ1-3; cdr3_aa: CASRVTNSGNTIYF; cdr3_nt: TGTGCCAGTCGTGTAACTAACTCTGGAAACACCATATATTTT
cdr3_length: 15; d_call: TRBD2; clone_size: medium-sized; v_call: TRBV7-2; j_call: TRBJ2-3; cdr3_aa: CASSFSGGAGDTQYF; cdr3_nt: TGTGCCAGCAGCTTTAGCGGGGGGGCCGGAGATACGCAGTATTTT